What follows are 24 T cell receptor beta chains derived from one specimen sequenced in a study of T-cell reconstitution after alpha-beta-depleted transplantation in children. Unique molecular identifiers featured in how the TCRbeta library was prepared. One entry per CDR3 protein, called by TCRdb with MiXCR from the PCR reads. The repertoire holds about 460,000 distinct CDR3 sequences, with roughly a tenth as singletons. Sequences were derived from PBMCs, sampled before TCRalphabeta/CD19-depleted stem cell transplant. These receptors originate from a child aged 2 to 15 with inherited bone marrow failure, due to receive a stem cell transplant.

This clonotype was seen at least ten times. This chain connects TRBV12-3 or TRBV12-4 to TRBJ2-7; 16 nucleotides line up with TRBD2. The CDR3 loop spans 16 amino acids. V lost 6 bases, J lost 6 bases, and 8 bases stayed unmatched. As DNA, the CDR3 is TGTGCCAGCAGCCCGGGACTAGCGGGAGGGCGTCGCGAGCAGTACTTC. Its translation: CASSPGLAGGRREQYF.

This chain uses TRBV28 with TRBJ1-1, with D possibly TRBD1 on 5 matching bases. The CDR3 is 13 amino acids. CDR1 is MDHEN, CDR2 SYDVKM, per germline. V gave up 2 bases and J gave up 7 bases, with 11 bases separating them. The CDR3 nucleotides read TGTGCCAGCAGTTTACCAGGGAGGGATGAAGCTTTCTTT. Its protein product is CASSLPGRDEAFF. Complete variable domain (other parts from reference TRBV28 and TRBJ1-1): DVKVTQSSRYLVKRTGEKVFLECVQDMDHENMFWYRQDPGLGLRLIYFSYDVKMKEKGDIPEGYSVSREKKERFSLILESASTNQTSMYLCASSLPGRDEAFFGQGTRLTVV.

The chain has TRBV7-9 and TRBJ2-1, with TRBD2 as a possible D gene (5 bases). V shed 8 bases and J shed 4 bases, with 9 bases lying between them. The CDR3 loop spans 12 amino acids. The V gene's germline CDR1 is SEHNR and CDR2 FQNEAQ (reference sequence). DNA for the CDR3: TGTGCCAGCGGCCGGGATTACAATGAGCAGTTCTTC. Protein: CASGRDYNEQFF.

This clonotype showed up many times. This chain connects TRBV14 to TRBJ2-3, with D perhaps TRBD2 (6 bases). This CDR3 is built from 13 residues. Deletions cut 4 bases from V and 2 bases from J, with 7 bases between. Germline V gene data show CDR1 as SGHDN and CDR2 as FVKESK. The DNA of the CDR3 is TGTGCCAGCAGCCGGCGGGACACAGATACGCAGTATTTT. Its protein product is CASSRRDTDTQYF.

At least ten counts were recorded for this clonotype. The rearrangement links TRBV9 to TRBJ2-3; the D is unclear. Germline V gives CDR1 SGDLS, CDR2 YYNGEE. Trimming took off 0 bases at V and 0 bases at J, with 8 bases between the two ends. This CDR3 is built from 15 residues. The DNA for the CDR3 is TGTGCCAGCAGCGTAGCGTCCGCCAGCACAGATACGCAGTATTTT. Protein sequence: CASSVASASTDTQYF. The entire variable domain, with the rest obtained from reference TRBV9 and TRBJ2-3, is as follows: DSGVTQTPKHLITATGQRVTLRCSPRSGDLSVYWYQQSLDQGLQFLIQYYNGEERAKGNILERFSAQQFPDLHSELNLSSLELGDSALYFCASSVASASTDTQYFGPGTRLTVL.

This clonotype has a count of ten or more. The gene calls are TRBV6-1 and TRBJ2-5, with 13 bases fitting TRBD2. Germline lookup yields CDR1 MNHNS and CDR2 SASEGT. V was clipped by 5 bases and J by 2 bases; unmatched bases: 8. There are 17 residues in the CDR3. CDR3: CASSPPGLAGDQETQYF. The CDR3 DNA is TGTGCCAGCAGTCCTCCAGGACTAGCGGGAGATCAAGAGACCCAGTACTTC.

This clonotype came up a few times. The chain is built from TRBV20-1 and TRBJ2-1; no clear D gene. This CDR3 is 12 amino acids long. V was clipped by 8 bases and J by 9 bases, with 17 bases between them. The germline CDR1 and CDR2 sequences are DFQATT and SNEGSKA (reference sequence). The CDR3 coding sequence is TGCAGTTCAGGCCCATTTCTGGGTGAGCAGTTCTTC. This sequence encodes CSSGPFLGEQFF.

This clonotype showed up many times. V is TRBV27 and J is TRBJ1-4; TRBD1 aligns across 8 bases. There are 14 residues in the CDR3. Germline V gives CDR1 MNHEY, CDR2 SMNVEV (reference sequence). The V and J ends lost 4 bases and 8 bases, in that order; junction bases with no gene match: 6. This chain's CDR3 is CASSSGQASEKLFF. CDR3 nucleotides: TGTGCCAGCAGTTCGGGACAGGCGTCAGAAAAACTGTTTTTT.

The gene calls are TRBV24-1 and TRBJ2-1, with 7 bases aligning to TRBD2. Germline lookup yields CDR1 KGHDR and CDR2 SFDVKD. V was pared by 8 bases and J by 1 base, with 13 bases of the junction left unmatched. The length of the CDR3 is 17 residues. The CDR3 DNA sequence: TGTGCCACCACGAGCGGGGCACCGGGGTCATCCTACAATGAGCAGTTCTTC. This sequence encodes CATTSGAPGSSYNEQFF.

This clonotype was observed at least ten times. This rearrangement joins TRBV27 to TRBJ2-2; 12 bases fit TRBD2. This CDR3 has 16 amino acids. CDR1 and CDR2 from the germline V gene are MNHEY and SMNVEV (reference sequence). V was pared by 5 bases and J by 7 bases, with 8 bases of the junction left unmatched. This CDR3 reads CASSAGLAGLGGELFF. The CDR3 DNA sequence: TGTGCCAGCAGTGCCGGACTAGCGGGATTGGGCGGGGAGCTGTTTTTT.

This clonotype came up many times. V gene TRBV7-9 combines with J gene TRBJ2-7, with D possibly called TRBD1 or TRBD2 (6 bases each). The V and J ends lost 5 bases and 5 bases respectively, with 16 bases between them. This CDR3 spans 14 amino acids. Germline V lookup: CDR1 SEHNR, CDR2 FQNEAQ (reference sequence). As DNA, the CDR3 is TGTGCCAGCAGCCTAACTGGGGGGCCCGACGAGCAGTACTTC. Protein: CASSLTGGPDEQYF. Looking up the rest from reference TRBV7-9 and TRBJ2-7 gives the full variable domain: DTGVSQNPRHKITKRGQNVTFRCDPISEHNRLYWYRQTLGQGPEFLTYFQNEAQLEKSRLLSDRFSAERPKGSFSTLEIQRTEQGDSAMYLCASSLTGGPDEQYFGPGTRLTVT.

This clonotype was counted at least ten times. The chain carries TRBV5-1 and TRBJ2-7; 11 positions agree with TRBD2. Trimming cost V 2 bases and J 10 bases; bases outside gene matches: 11. In germline, CDR1 is SGHRS, CDR2 YFSETQ. The CDR3 has 15 amino acids. The CDR3 reads CASSLGTSGAYGQYF. The CDR3 bases are TGCGCCAGCAGCTTAGGGACTAGCGGAGCTTACGGCCAGTACTTC. Supplemented by reference TRBV5-1 and TRBJ2-7, the full variable domain reads KAGVTQTPRYLIKTRGQQVTLSCSPISGHRSVSWYQQTPGQGLQFLFEYFSETQRNKGNFPGRFSGRQFSNSRSEMNVSTLELGDSALYLCASSLGTSGAYGQYFGPGTRLTVT.

This clonotype was seen a handful of times. The CDR3 DNA reads TGTGCCAGCAGCATTAGCGGCAATGAGCAGTTCTTC. It is translated as CASSISGNEQFF. V gene TRBV7-6 combines with J gene TRBJ2-1, with D tentatively TRBD2 (6 bases). V lost 5 bases, J lost 6 bases, and 8 bases lay in between. The V gene's germline CDR1 is SGHVS and CDR2 FNYEAQ. The CDR3 covers 12 residues.

This clonotype was counted ten times or more. The chain links TRBV11-2 to TRBJ2-3, with 7 nucleotides matching TRBD2. The germline gives CDR1 SGHAT, CDR2 FQNNGV. V gave up 2 bases and J gave up 0 bases; unmatched junction bases: 11. The CDR3 runs 18 residues. The CDR3 reads CASSLRGVGSGSTDTQYF. In DNA, the CDR3 is TGTGCCAGCAGCTTAAGAGGGGTGGGTAGCGGGAGCACAGATACGCAGTATTTT.

This clonotype has a count of ten or more. The chain has TRBV5-1 and TRBJ2-1, with 10 bases aligning to TRBD2. The CDR3 has 16 residues. Germline V CDR1 and CDR2: SGHRS, YFSETQ. V lost 0 bases and J lost 8; bases outside the gene matches: 8. CDR3 in amino acids: CASSLAVLAGAYEQFF. CDR3 DNA sequence: TGCGCCAGCAGCTTGGCCGTGCTAGCGGGAGCCTATGAGCAGTTCTTC.

This clonotype was counted a few times. The V gene is TRBV12-3 or TRBV12-4, the J gene TRBJ2-5; 8 bases align to TRBD1. This CDR3 is 15 amino acids long. V dropped 2 bases and J dropped 2; count of bases not matched to a gene: 4. The CDR3: CASSLPGGPQETQYF. The CDR3 bases are TGTGCCAGCAGTTTACCAGGGGGCCCACAAGAGACCCAGTACTTC.

This clonotype has a count of ten or more. The chain is built from TRBV12-3 or TRBV12-4 and TRBJ2-7; D possibly uses TRBD1 or TRBD2 (5 bases each). Trimming stripped 4 bases from V and 0 bases from J, with 19 bases between. The length of the CDR3 is 17 residues. As DNA, the CDR3 is TGTGCCAGCAGTTCCGGGACCACAACCCTGAGCTCCTACGAGCAGTACTTC. This codes for CASSSGTTTLSSYEQYF.

This clonotype has ten or more counts. The chain carries TRBV9 and TRBJ2-7; TRBD2 matches 7 bases. There are 15 residues in the CDR3. CDR1 SGDLS and CDR2 YYNGEE come from the germline V gene. V trimming: 4 bases; J trimming: 0 bases; junction bases outside the gene matches: 7. CDR3 DNA: TGTGCCAGCAGCTACGCAGCGGGAATCTCCTACGAGCAGTACTTC. As protein: CASSYAAGISYEQYF.

This clonotype was seen repeatedly, ten times or more. The chain recombines TRBV5-6 with TRBJ2-5, with no clear D. The CDR3 is made up of 12 amino acids. The V end lost 4 bases, the J end lost 5 bases, and 9 bases lay between the germline ends. Germline lookup yields CDR1 SGHDT and CDR2 YYEEEE. DNA for the CDR3: TGTGCCAGCAGCACCCGCGCGGAGACCCAGTACTTC. This encodes CASSTRAETQYF. Supplemented by reference TRBV5-6 and TRBJ2-5, the full variable domain reads DAGVTQSPTHLIKTRGQQVTLRCSPKSGHDTVSWYQQALGQGPQFIFQYYEEEERQRGNFPDRFSGHQFPNYSSELNVNALLLGDSALYLCASSTRAETQYFGPGTRLLVL.

This clonotype was counted a few times. The V and J genes are TRBV20-1 and TRBJ2-7, with D possibly being TRBD2 (5 bases). The length of the CDR3 is 16 residues. Germline V gene data show CDR1 as DFQATT and CDR2 as SNEGSKA (reference sequence). Trimming left V 3 bases short and J 2 bases short, with 20 bases between. The CDR3 loop reads CSASPIPPAGAYEQYF. CDR3 DNA sequence: TGCAGTGCTAGCCCCATCCCCCCAGCCGGGGCCTACGAGCAGTACTTC.

This clonotype has a count of ten or more. CDR3 nucleotides: TGTGCCAGCAGTCTCCAGATACAATCTCACGAGCAGTACTTC. Protein product: CASSLQIQSHEQYF. The chain carries TRBV28 and TRBJ2-7; D not resolved. Trimming took 5 bases from V and 5 from J, leaving 16 bases between them. Germline assignment: CDR1 MDHEN and CDR2 SYDVKM. This CDR3 contains 14 residues.

Ten or more counts support this clonotype. The CDR3 sequence is CASSSSTVPWAQHF. The DNA for the CDR3 is TGTGCCAGCAGTTCCTCGACAGTTCCTTGGGCCCAGCATTTT. The J gene is TRBJ1-5, the V gene TRBV27; the D gene is possibly TRBD1 (5 bases). This CDR3 has 14 amino acids. The germline V gene encodes CDR1 MNHEY and CDR2 SMNVEV (reference sequence). V lost 4 bases, J lost 11 bases, and 18 bases lay in between.

The sample holds many counts of this clonotype. V is TRBV11-2 and J is TRBJ1-3; D gene unclear. Trimming removed 1 base at V and 0 bases at J, with 7 bases between. The germline CDR1 and CDR2 sequences are SGHAT and FQNNGV. This CDR3 region has 15 residues. The DNA of the CDR3 is TGTGCCAGCAGCTTAGGTAGAAGCTCTGGAAACACCATATATTTT. It specifies CASSLGRSSGNTIYF.

This clonotype appeared many times. V is TRBV27 and J is TRBJ2-7, with D uncertain. Trimming stripped 4 bases from V and 3 bases from J, with 13 bases between. The CDR3 has 14 residues. From germline, CDR1 is MNHEY and CDR2 SMNVEV (reference sequence). The DNA for the CDR3 is TGTGCCAGCAGTTACTCAACCTGGGGCTACGAGCAGTACTTC. This gives the protein CASSYSTWGYEQYF.